This is a list of T cell receptor beta chains from one sample in a study of T cells in Graves' hyperthyroidism and ophthalmopathy. TCRdb re-derived calls from the multiplex PCR reads in MiXCR, one entry per CDR3 protein. The sample contains around 300,000 distinct CDR3 sequences, roughly 20% of which appear only once. Sequencing input: blood. The receptors come from a man aged 25-40 years with Graves' ophthalmopathy. Both conserved end residues are part of each CDR3. D genes are given only for firm matches. For some rows the clone size is stated as once, few or many, or as a class when expanded; others skip it.

cdr3_aa	cdr3_nt	d_call	v_call	j_call	clone_size
CASSYETRSYEQYF	TGTGCCAGCAGCTACGAGACCCGCTCCTACGAGCAGTACTTC	.	TRBV3-1	TRBJ2-7	few
CASSLKTSGRGGEQFF	TGTGCCAGCAGCTTAAAGACTAGCGGGAGGGGCGGTGAGCAGTTCTTC	TRBD2	TRBV7-2	TRBJ2-1	few
CASSPSGYETQPQHF	TGTGCCAGCTCACCATCAGGGTATGAAACTCAGCCCCAGCATTTT	.	TRBV18	TRBJ1-5	few
CASTLYGGPNQPQHF	TGTGCCAGCACCCTATACGGGGGCCCGAATCAGCCCCAGCATTTT	.	TRBV12-3/TRBV12-4	TRBJ1-5	many
CASSRSTGTKAFF	TGTGCCAGCAGTCGTTCGACAGGGACCAAAGCTTTCTTT	TRBD1	TRBV28	TRBJ1-1	.
CASSLGVEAFF	TGCGCCAGCAGCTTGGGGGTTGAAGCTTTCTTT	.	TRBV5-1	TRBJ1-1	many
CASSPGLVTTTAQYF	TGTGCCAGCAGCCCGGGACTAGTAACTACAACAGCGCAGTATTTT	TRBD2	TRBV3-1	TRBJ2-3	few
CASSDRVYNEQFF	TGTGCCAGCAGTGATCGGGTCTACAATGAGCAGTTCTTC	.	TRBV6-1	TRBJ2-1	few
CASSVSQNTEAFF	TGTGCCAGCAGCGTTAGCCAGAACACTGAAGCTTTCTTT	.	TRBV9	TRBJ1-1	many
CAWSSHYGYTF	TGTGCCTGGAGTTCCCACTATGGCTACACCTTC	.	TRBV30	TRBJ1-2	many
CSARSARSYEQYF	TGCAGTGCTAGATCGGCCAGGTCCTACGAGCAGTACTTC	.	TRBV20-1	TRBJ2-7	few
CASSLGDRGYEQYF	TGTGCCAGCTCACTCGGGGACAGAGGCTACGAGCAGTACTTC	TRBD1	TRBV18	TRBJ2-7	many
CASSRPLAGGDYEQYF	TGTGCCAGCAGCCGCCCCTTAGCGGGAGGGGACTACGAGCAGTACTTC	TRBD2	TRBV28	TRBJ2-7	few
CASSAGANVLTF	TGTGCCAGCAGTGCTGGGGCCAACGTCCTGACTTTC	.	TRBV6-1	TRBJ2-6	.
CASSFLAGTSNTQYF	TGTGCCAGCAGCTTTCTAGCGGGGACATCAAATACGCAGTATTTT	TRBD2	TRBV11-2	TRBJ2-3	many
CASRSGDGANEKLFF	TGTGCCAGCAGATCCGGGGATGGGGCTAATGAAAAACTGTTTTTT	.	TRBV28	TRBJ1-4	.
CASSQSPTENQPQHF	TGTGCCAGCAGCCAATCCCCGACAGAGAATCAGCCCCAGCATTTT	.	TRBV3-1	TRBJ1-5	many
CSARDRSRVRTLGTEAFF	TGCAGTGCTAGAGATCGAAGCAGGGTCCGAACACTTGGCACTGAAGCTTTCTTT	.	TRBV20-1	TRBJ1-1	many
CASSLTRAGTYEQYF	TGTGCCAGCAGCCTGACCCGGGCGGGGACCTACGAGCAGTACTTC	.	TRBV11-3	TRBJ2-7	many
CASSQGIGGPSRWGYTF	TGTGCCAGCAGCCAAGGCATAGGGGGACCCTCCCGTTGGGGCTACACCTTC	.	TRBV14	TRBJ1-2	.